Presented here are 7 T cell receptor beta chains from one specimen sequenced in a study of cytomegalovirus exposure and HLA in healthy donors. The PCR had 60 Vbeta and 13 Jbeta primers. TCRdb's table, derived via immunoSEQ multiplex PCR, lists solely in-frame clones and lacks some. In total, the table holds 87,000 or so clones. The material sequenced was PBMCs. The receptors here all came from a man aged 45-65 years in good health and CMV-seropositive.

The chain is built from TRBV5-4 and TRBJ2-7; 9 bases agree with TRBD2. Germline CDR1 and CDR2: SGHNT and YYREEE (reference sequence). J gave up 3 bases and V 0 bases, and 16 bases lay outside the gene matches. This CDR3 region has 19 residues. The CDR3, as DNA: TGTGCCAGCAGCTTGGAGGGACTAGCTAACTGGGGCGGCGACTACGAGCAGTACTTC. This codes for CASSLEGLANWGGDYEQYF.

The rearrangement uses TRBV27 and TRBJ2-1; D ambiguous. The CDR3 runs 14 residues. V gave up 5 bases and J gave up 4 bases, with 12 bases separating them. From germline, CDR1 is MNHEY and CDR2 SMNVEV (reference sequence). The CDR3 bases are TGTGCCAGCAGTCCCTCGACTGGATACAATGAGCAGTTCTTC. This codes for CASSPSTGYNEQFF.

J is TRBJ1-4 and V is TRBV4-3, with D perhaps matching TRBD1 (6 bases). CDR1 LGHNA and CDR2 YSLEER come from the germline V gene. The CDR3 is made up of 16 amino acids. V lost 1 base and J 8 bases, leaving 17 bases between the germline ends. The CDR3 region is CASSQGSSPRGEKLFF. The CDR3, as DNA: TGCGCCAGCAGCCAAGGATCGAGCCCTAGGGGGGAAAAACTGTTTTTT.

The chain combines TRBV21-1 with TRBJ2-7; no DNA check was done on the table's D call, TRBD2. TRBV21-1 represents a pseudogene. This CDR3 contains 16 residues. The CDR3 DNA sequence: TGTGCCAGCAGCCCACCCTCTAGCGGGAGGGCTTACGAGCAGTACGTC. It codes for CASSPPSSGRAYEQYV.

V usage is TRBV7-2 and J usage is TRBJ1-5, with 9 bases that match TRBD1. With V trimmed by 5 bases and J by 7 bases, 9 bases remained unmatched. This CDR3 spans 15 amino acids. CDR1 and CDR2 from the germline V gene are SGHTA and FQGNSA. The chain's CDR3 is CASSPGTGSHQPQHF. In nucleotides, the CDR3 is TGTGCCAGCAGCCCCGGGACAGGGTCACACCAGCCCCAGCATTTT.

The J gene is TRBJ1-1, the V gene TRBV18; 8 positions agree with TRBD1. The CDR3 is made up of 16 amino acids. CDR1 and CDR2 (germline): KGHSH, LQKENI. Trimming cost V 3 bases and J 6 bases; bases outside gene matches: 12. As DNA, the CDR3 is TGTGCCAGCTCACCTCTATCTGGACAGGGATTGGCTGAAGCTTTCTTT. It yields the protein CASSPLSGQGLAEAFF.

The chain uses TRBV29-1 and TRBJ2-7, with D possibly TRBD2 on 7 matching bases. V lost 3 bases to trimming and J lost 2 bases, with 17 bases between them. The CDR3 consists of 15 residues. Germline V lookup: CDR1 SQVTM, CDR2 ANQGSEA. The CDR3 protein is CSVDTRGASTYEQYF. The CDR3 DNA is TGCAGCGTTGATACCCGGGGGGCTAGTACCTACGAGCAGTACTTC.